Presented here are 27 T cell receptor beta chains from one specimen sequenced in a study of human T cells and chemical hapten exposure. Specified time point: patch test 1, 2 weeks after DPC sensitization. The treatment denotes: therapeutic diphenylcyclopropenone sensitization with weekly scalp DPC. In TCRdb, the RACE reads were re-called with MiXCR into one record per CDR3 protein. In the table there are just under 350,000 distinct CDR3 sequences, under 9% of which are singletons. The sample here was whole blood, taken in connection with sensitization to the hapten diphenylcyclopropenone (DPC). The origin of the receptors is a woman aged 18-35 years with alopecia areata. Some clones in this sample may be carry-over from other donors' samples.

This chain uses TRBV5-6 with TRBJ2-3; 12 positions match TRBD1. In germline, CDR1 is SGHDT, CDR2 YYEEEE. The CDR3 loop spans 16 amino acids. V lost 4 bases, J lost 6 bases, and 9 bases stayed unmatched. CDR3 loop: CASSGTGGAVGDTQYF. The CDR3 nucleotides are TGTGCCAGCAGCGGGACAGGGGGCGCGGTCGGGGATACGCAGTATTTT.

Only a few counts were recorded for this clonotype. The chain carries TRBV28 and TRBJ2-5; perhaps TRBD2 as D (5 bases). CDR3 length: 17 residues. CDR1 MDHEN and CDR2 SYDVKM come from the germline V gene. V was shortened by 3 bases and J by 3 bases, with 20 bases between the two germline ends. DNA for the CDR3: TGTGCCAGCAGTTTCCTTCCCCCGGGAAATGGGGAAGAGACCCAGTACTTC. This translates into CASSFLPPGNGEETQYF.

There are a few counts of this clonotype. The rearrangement links TRBV19 to TRBJ1-5; TRBD1 is a possible D gene (6 bases). The V end lost 9 bases, the J end lost 5 bases, and 11 bases lay between the germline ends. The germline V gene encodes CDR1 LNHDA and CDR2 SQIVND (reference sequence). The CDR3 runs to 12 residues. As DNA, the CDR3 is TGTGCCAGCAACAGGGACCATCAGCCCCAGCATTTT. Translation: CASNRDHQPQHF.

The table lists this clonotype with many counts. The chain has TRBV6-1 and TRBJ2-7; a possible D gene is TRBD1 (7 bases). This CDR3 is built from 14 residues. V lost 5 bases and J lost 0, with 11 bases in between. Germline V gives CDR1 MNHNS, CDR2 SASEGT. This CDR3 is CASSSRGASYEQYF. CDR3 bases: TGTGCCAGCAGTTCCAGGGGGGCCTCCTACGAGCAGTACTTC.

This chain connects TRBV7-2 to TRBJ2-3, with a weak D call TRBD1 (5 bases). Looked up from germline, CDR1 is SGHTA and CDR2 is FQGNSA. The CDR3 runs to 14 residues. V was pared by 1 base and J by 7 bases, with 12 bases between. The CDR3 coding sequence is TGTGCCAGCAGCTTAGACACAGGTCCTTATACGCAGTATTTT. Translated: CASSLDTGPYTQYF.

The chain has TRBV6-2 or TRBV6-3 and TRBJ2-6; no reliable D call. The CDR3 is made up of 15 amino acids. V lost 4 bases and J 0 bases, leaving 7 bases between the germline ends. Per germline, CDR1 MNHEY and CDR2 SVGEGT. The CDR3 loop is CASSSWTSGANVLTF. The CDR3 coding sequence is TGTGCCAGCAGTTCCTGGACCTCTGGGGCCAACGTCCTGACTTTC.

This clonotype was observed at least ten times. The chain is built from TRBV6-1 and TRBJ2-2; D uncertain. The CDR3 consists of 15 residues. Germline CDR1 and CDR2: MNHNS and SASEGT. V lost 4 bases to trimming and J lost 0 bases, with 9 bases between them. CDR3 nucleotide sequence: TGTGCCAGCAGTGGAACACGAGCGAACACCGGGGAGCTGTTTTTT. Amino acid sequence: CASSGTRANTGELFF.

The chain joins TRBV12-5 to TRBJ2-2, with a possible D match to TRBD1 (6 bases). Germline CDR1 reads LGHNT; CDR2 reads FRNRAP. The V end was cut by 0 bases, the J end by 5 bases, with 10 bases between. The CDR3 is 15 residues long. The CDR3 coding sequence is TGTGCTAGTGGTTTGGTACAGGGTGGGACCGGGGAGCTGTTTTTT. It encodes CASGLVQGGTGELFF. Drawing the rest from reference TRBV12-5 and TRBJ2-2, the complete variable domain is DARVTQTPRHKVTEMGQEVTMRCQPILGHNTVFWYRQTMMQGLELLAYFRNRAPLDDSGMPKDRFSAEMPDATLATLKIQPSEPRDSAVYFCASGLVQGGTGELFFGEGSRLTVL.

The rearrangement joins TRBV6-2 or TRBV6-3 to TRBJ1-5, with D unresolved. The CDR3 runs 11 residues. The germline V gene encodes CDR1 MNHEY and CDR2 SVGEGT. V was pared by 6 bases and J by 9 bases, with 9 bases between. CDR3 loop: CASSREGPQHF. CDR3 in DNA: TGTGCCAGCAGCCGCGAGGGGCCCCAGCATTTT.

For the CDR3, the DNA is TGTGCCAGCAGTCGGACAGGGCCGCTGTATTTT. Encoded protein: CASSRTGPLYF. The chain couples TRBV5-6 to TRBJ1-3; 8 bases match TRBD1. V was clipped by 5 bases and J by 16 bases; unmatched bases: 8. Germline V lookup: CDR1 SGHDT, CDR2 YYEEEE. The CDR3 has 11 residues.

This clonotype has a handful of counts. This chain uses TRBV6-6 with TRBJ1-1; 7 nucleotides match TRBD1. Germline CDR1 and CDR2: MNHNY and SVGAGI (reference sequence). V gave up 5 bases and J gave up 1 base; unmatched junction bases: 4. CDR3 length: 14 residues. In DNA form, the CDR3 reads TGTGCCAGCAGTACGGGACAGACGAACACTGAAGCTTTCTTT. It specifies CASSTGQTNTEAFF.

This clonotype has a handful of counts. The CDR3 spells CASSPPRRLDPTETQYF. CDR3 nucleotides: TGCGCCAGCAGCCCTCCACGAAGACTAGACCCAACGGAGACCCAGTACTTC. The chain employs TRBV4-1 and TRBJ2-5; D may be TRBD2 (6 bases). The CDR3 totals 17 residues. The V and J ends lost 4 bases and 5 bases respectively, with 23 bases between them. CDR1 is MGHRA, CDR2 YSYEKL, per germline.

This clonotype has more than one count but fewer than ten. The V and J genes are TRBV6-6 and TRBJ1-1; tentative D call: TRBD1 (6 bases). Germline V gene data show CDR1 as MNHNY and CDR2 as SVGAGI (reference sequence). The V end lost 2 bases, the J end lost 5 bases, and 9 bases lay between the germline ends. CDR3 length: 13 residues. CDR3 in DNA: TGTGCCAGCAGTTACGAGGGGGAGACTGAAGCTTTCTTT. Translating gives CASSYEGETEAFF.

This clonotype was recorded many times. The chain combines TRBV11-2 with TRBJ1-1; D not resolved. Trimming shortened V by 2 bases and J by 3 bases, and 7 bases separated the two germline ends. The CDR3 sequence is 13 residues long. Germline V gives CDR1 SGHAT, CDR2 FQNNGV. Here the CDR3 reads CASSLSVDTEAFF. CDR3 nucleotides: TGTGCCAGCAGCTTATCCGTTGACACTGAAGCTTTCTTT. The full variable domain, completed using reference TRBV11-2 and TRBJ1-1, is EAGVAQSPRYKIIEKRQSVAFWCNPISGHATLYWYQQILGQGPKLLIQFQNNGVVDDSQLPKDRFSAERLKGVDSTLKIQPAKLEDSAVYLCASSLSVDTEAFFGQGTRLTVV.

This chain links TRBV12-3 or TRBV12-4 with TRBJ1-1; D unresolved. Between the trimmed V and J ends, which lost 4 bases and 2 bases, there was a span of 11 bases. This CDR3 spans 14 amino acids. The DNA of the CDR3 is TGTGCCAGCAGTTATCGGGCAGCTAACACTGAAGCTTTCTTT. It specifies CASSYRAANTEAFF.

This clonotype showed up just a few times. This sequence joins TRBV5-1 and TRBJ2-2; D call uncertain. This CDR3 is 16 amino acids long. V lost 0 bases and J 0 bases, leaving 9 bases between the germline ends. CDR1 and CDR2 from the germline V gene are SGHRS and YFSETQ. Here the CDR3 DNA reads TGCGCCAGCAGCTTGGCCGGTCAGCCGAACACCGGGGAGCTGTTTTTT. As protein: CASSLAGQPNTGELFF.

This clonotype turned up a few times. The chain links TRBV6-5 to TRBJ1-2; maybe TRBD1 (5 bases). V lost 6 bases to trimming and J lost 4 bases, with 15 bases between them. CDR1 is MNHEY, CDR2 SVGAGI, per germline. The CDR3 consists of 14 residues. The CDR3 region has the DNA TGTGCCAGCAGCACCCACGGGGACTTCTATGGCTACACCTTC. This encodes CASSTHGDFYGYTF.

Many counts were recorded for this clonotype. V usage is TRBV7-2 and J usage is TRBJ2-7; D is ambiguous. V shed 5 bases and J shed 2 bases, with 4 bases lying between them. Germline-derived CDR1 and CDR2 are SGHTA and FQGNSA. The CDR3 spans 11 residues. Here the CDR3 reads CASSGPYEQYF. For the CDR3, the DNA is TGTGCCAGCAGCGGTCCCTACGAGCAGTACTTC.

The genes are TRBV5-1 and TRBJ1-2; D unclear. Per germline, CDR1 SGHRS and CDR2 YFSETQ. Between the trimmed V and J ends, which lost 0 bases and 1 base, there was a span of 7 bases. The CDR3 sequence is 14 residues long. The CDR3 region has the DNA TGCGCCAGCAGCTTGGTTCCAGATAACTATGGCTACACCTTC. Its translation is CASSLVPDNYGYTF. The full variable domain, in which reference TRBV5-1 and TRBJ1-2 provide the parts outside the CDR3, is KAGVTQTPRYLIKTRGQQVTLSCSPISGHRSVSWYQQTPGQGLQFLFEYFSETQRNKGNFPGRFSGRQFSNSRSEMNVSTLELGDSALYLCASSLVPDNYGYTFGSGTRLTVV.

Many counts were recorded for this clonotype. CDR3: CASSGRTGQNTEAFF. CDR3 coding DNA: TGCGCCAGCAGTGGCCGCACAGGTCAGAACACTGAAGCTTTCTTT. The chain uses TRBV5-1 and TRBJ1-1, with D tentatively TRBD1 (5 bases). CDR3 length equals 15 residues. Trimming shortened V by 5 bases and J by 1 base, and 15 bases separated the two germline ends. The germline CDR1 and CDR2 sequences are SGHRS and YFSETQ. Full variable domain (missing parts from reference TRBV5-1 and TRBJ1-1): KAGVTQTPRYLIKTRGQQVTLSCSPISGHRSVSWYQQTPGQGLQFLFEYFSETQRNKGNFPGRFSGRQFSNSRSEMNVSTLELGDSALYLCASSGRTGQNTEAFFGQGTRLTVV.

The V and J genes are TRBV6-2 or TRBV6-3 and TRBJ2-7; 9 bases map to TRBD1. Germline V gives CDR1 MNHEY, CDR2 SVGEGT. The CDR3 runs 15 residues. V gave up 2 bases and J gave up 3 bases; unmatched junction bases: 5. The CDR3 loop is CASSYLGQGNYEQYF. The CDR3 bases are TGTGCCAGCAGTTACCTGGGACAGGGCAACTACGAGCAGTACTTC.

The gene calls are TRBV5-8 and TRBJ2-3; 9 nucleotides match TRBD1. The CDR3 runs to 15 residues. CDR1 and CDR2 from the germline V gene are SGHTS and YDEGEE. The trim removed 0 bases at V and 6 bases at J, leaving 5 bases unmatched. CDR3 sequence: CASSLGQGVADTQYF. Here the CDR3 DNA reads TGTGCCAGCAGCTTGGGACAGGGGGTAGCGGATACGCAGTATTTT.

This clonotype was counted at least ten times. The rearrangement links TRBV12-3 or TRBV12-4 to TRBJ2-4; no clear D gene. Trimming took 5 bases from V and 7 from J, leaving 15 bases between them. This CDR3 comprises 14 residues. DNA of the CDR3: TGTGCCAGCAGTCAGTCAGTTAGGTTGAACATTCAGTACTTC. Its protein product is CASSQSVRLNIQYF.

This clonotype was detected ten times or more. V usage is TRBV5-5 and J usage is TRBJ2-7, with 8 bases identical to TRBD1. This CDR3 is 13 amino acids long. Per germline, CDR1 SGHKS and CDR2 YYEKEE (reference sequence). The ends lost 2 bases at V and 5 bases at J; junction bases unmatched: 3. In nucleotides, the CDR3 is TGTGCCAGCAGCTTTAACAGGGGGAACGAGCAGTACTTC. Translating it yields CASSFNRGNEQYF.

As for this clonotype: Because it lacks the conserved phenylalanine or tryptophan at the end, this CDR3 is likely a read error. The chain is built from TRBV27 and TRBJ2-5; perhaps TRBD1 as D (6 bases). Germline CDR1 is MNHEY and CDR2 is SMNVEV (reference sequence). This CDR3 is built from 15 residues. The V gene lost 5 bases and the J gene lost 0 bases, with 13 bases spanning the gap. This CDR3 is CASSGYRDNQETQYL. CDR3 DNA sequence: TGTGCCAGCAGTGGTTACCGGGACAACCAAGAGACCCAGTACTTG.

The genes are TRBV6-5 and TRBJ1-3; D possibly corresponds to TRBD1 (5 bases). This CDR3 has 15 residues. CDR1 is MNHEY, CDR2 SVGAGI, per germline. V lost 6 bases to trimming and J lost 0 bases, with 12 bases between them. The CDR3, as DNA: TGTGCCAGCAGACCGGGGGGGACCTCTGGAAACACCATATATTTT. Its translation is CASRPGGTSGNTIYF.

The chain uses TRBV12-3 or TRBV12-4 and TRBJ2-1; no definite D call. This CDR3 is built from 14 residues. V lost 1 base to trimming and J lost 9 bases, with 13 bases between them. The CDR3 DNA reads TGTGCCAGCAGTTTAGTCGGCCAGTCCATTGAGCAGTTCTTC. Its protein is CASSLVGQSIEQFF.